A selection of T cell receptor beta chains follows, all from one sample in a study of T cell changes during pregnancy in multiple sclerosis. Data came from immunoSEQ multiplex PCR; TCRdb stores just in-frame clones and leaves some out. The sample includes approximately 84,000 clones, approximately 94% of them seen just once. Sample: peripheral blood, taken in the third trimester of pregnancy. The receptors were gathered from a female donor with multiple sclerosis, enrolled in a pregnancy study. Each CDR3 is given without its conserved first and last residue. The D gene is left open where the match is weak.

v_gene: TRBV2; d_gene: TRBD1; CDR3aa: ASRRTGGLEKLF
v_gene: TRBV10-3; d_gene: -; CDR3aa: AISERGQETQY
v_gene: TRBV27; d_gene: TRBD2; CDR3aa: ASSFSGGRNEQY
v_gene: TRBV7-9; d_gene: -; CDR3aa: ASSLEGFVADTQY
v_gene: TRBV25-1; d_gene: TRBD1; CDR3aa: ASSGPRQGLSGNTIY
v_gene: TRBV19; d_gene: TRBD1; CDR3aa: ASSGQGWNGYI
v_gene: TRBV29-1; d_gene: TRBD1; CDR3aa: SVHPGTGNTGELF
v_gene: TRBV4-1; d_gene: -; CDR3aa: ASSSREGIVTEAF
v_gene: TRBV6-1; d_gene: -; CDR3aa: ASSELRRGETQY
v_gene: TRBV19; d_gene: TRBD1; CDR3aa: ASSLAGGPTYEQY
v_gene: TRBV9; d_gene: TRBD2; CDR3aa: ASSPAGDYTYNEQF
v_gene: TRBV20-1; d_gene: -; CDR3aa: SAPEVGEAF
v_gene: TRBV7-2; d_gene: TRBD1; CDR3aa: ASSTPRGPGWDTEAF
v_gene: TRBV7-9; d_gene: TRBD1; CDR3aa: ASSLDRANQPQH
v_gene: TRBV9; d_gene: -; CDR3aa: ASSVGGGPQNTKAF
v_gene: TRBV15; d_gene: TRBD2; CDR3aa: ATSRVGTSDGTDTQY
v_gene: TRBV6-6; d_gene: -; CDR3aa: ASSYSWQNEKLF
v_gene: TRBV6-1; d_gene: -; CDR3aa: ASMAGVDEQF
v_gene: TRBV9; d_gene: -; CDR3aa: ASSADNSNTGELF
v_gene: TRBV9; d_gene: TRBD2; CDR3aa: ASSVAGGASNEQF
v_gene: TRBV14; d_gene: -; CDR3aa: ASSLYRDTEAF
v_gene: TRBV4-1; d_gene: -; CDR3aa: ASSLQEGNTEAF
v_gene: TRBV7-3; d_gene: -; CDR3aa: ASSLTGGGTYNEQF
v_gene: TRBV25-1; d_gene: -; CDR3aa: ASSEYPQGRGAF
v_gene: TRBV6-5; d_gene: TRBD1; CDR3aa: ASGTGGYGYT
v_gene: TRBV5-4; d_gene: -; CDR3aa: ASSLPSGRQETQY
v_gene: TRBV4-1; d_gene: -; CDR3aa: ASSQATGEPQH
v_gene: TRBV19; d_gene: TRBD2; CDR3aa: ASNPSGFDEQF
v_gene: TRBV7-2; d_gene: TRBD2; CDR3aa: ASSLVSAGGSYEQY
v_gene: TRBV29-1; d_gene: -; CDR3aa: SVEWGHTGELF
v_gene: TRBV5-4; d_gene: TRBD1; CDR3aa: ASSLGGTGGYYEQY
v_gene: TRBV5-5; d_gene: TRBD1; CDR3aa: ASSWTGDQPQH
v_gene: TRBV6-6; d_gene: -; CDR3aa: ASSYSTPTTYEQY
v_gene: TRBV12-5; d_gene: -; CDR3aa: ASGPSVGAYLNQPQH
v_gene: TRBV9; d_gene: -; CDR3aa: ASSVGGRDTEAF
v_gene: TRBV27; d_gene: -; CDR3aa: ASNRVGGTGELF
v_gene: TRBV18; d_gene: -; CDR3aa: ASSPSRYTEAF
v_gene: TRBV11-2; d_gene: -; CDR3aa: ASSLDVGAYEQY
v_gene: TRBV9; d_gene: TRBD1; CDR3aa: ASGQGYGYT
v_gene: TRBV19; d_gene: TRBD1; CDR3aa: ASSLGQGVEAF
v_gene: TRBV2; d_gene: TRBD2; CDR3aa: ASSLYSGTSGHYNEQF
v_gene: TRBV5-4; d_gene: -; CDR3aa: ASSPGGADYGYT
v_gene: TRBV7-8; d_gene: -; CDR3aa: ASSLGLPSYEQY
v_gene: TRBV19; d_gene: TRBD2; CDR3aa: ASTPWSGGPHNEQF
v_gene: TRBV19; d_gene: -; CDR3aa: ASSTRGIQPQH